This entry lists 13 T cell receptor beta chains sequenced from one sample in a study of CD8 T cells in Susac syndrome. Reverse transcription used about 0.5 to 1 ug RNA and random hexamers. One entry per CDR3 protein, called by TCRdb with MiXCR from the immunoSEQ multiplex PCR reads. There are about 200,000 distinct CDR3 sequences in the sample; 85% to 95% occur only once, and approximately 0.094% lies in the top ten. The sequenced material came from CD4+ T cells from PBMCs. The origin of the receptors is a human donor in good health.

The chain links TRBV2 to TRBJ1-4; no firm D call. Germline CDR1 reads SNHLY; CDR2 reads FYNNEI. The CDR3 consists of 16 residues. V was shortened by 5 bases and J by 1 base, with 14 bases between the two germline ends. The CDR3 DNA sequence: TGTGCCAGCAGTACTCGGGCTCTAGGAACTAATGAAAAACTGTTTTTT. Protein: CASSTRALGTNEKLFF.

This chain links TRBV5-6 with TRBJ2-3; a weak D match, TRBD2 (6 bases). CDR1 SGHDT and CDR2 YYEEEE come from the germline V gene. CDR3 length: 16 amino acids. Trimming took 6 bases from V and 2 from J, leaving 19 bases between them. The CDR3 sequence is CASTTPEGRVTDTQYF. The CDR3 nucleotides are TGTGCCAGCACCACCCCGGAGGGGCGAGTCACAGATACGCAGTATTTT. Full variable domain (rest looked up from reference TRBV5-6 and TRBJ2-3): DAGVTQSPTHLIKTRGQQVTLRCSPKSGHDTVSWYQQALGQGPQFIFQYYEEEERQRGNFPDRFSGHQFPNYSSELNVNALLLGDSALYLCASTTPEGRVTDTQYFGPGTRLTVL.

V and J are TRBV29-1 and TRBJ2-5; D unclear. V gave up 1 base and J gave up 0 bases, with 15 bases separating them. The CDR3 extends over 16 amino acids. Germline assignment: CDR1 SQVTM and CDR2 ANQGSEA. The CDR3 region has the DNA TGCAGCGTTGAAGTAGTGGAGACTTCGTACCAAGAGACCCAGTACTTC. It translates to CSVEVVETSYQETQYF.

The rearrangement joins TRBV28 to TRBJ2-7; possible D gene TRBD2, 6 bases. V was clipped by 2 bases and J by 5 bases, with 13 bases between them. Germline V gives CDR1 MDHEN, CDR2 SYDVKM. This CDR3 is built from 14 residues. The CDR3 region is CASSLSGRPHEQYV. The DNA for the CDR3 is TGTGCCAGCAGTTTAAGTGGGAGGCCCCACGAGCAGTACGTC.

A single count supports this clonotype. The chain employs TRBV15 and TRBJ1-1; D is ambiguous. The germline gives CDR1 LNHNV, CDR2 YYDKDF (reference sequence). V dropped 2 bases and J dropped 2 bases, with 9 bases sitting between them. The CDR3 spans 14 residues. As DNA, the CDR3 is TGTGCCACCAGCAGACCCCTTCCTAACACTGAAGCTTTCTTT. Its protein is CATSRPLPNTEAFF. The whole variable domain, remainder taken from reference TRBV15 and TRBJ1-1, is DAMVIQNPRYQVTQFGKPVTLSCSQTLNHNVMYWYQQKSSQAPKLLFHYYDKDFNNEADTPDNFQSRRPNTSFCFLDIRSPGLGDTAMYLCATSRPLPNTEAFFGQGTRLTVV.

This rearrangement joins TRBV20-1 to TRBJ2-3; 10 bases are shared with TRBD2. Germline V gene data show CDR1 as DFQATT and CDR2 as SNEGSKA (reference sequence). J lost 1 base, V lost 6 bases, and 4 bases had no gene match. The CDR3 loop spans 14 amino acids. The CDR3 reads CSARTSGRTDTQYF. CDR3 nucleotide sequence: TGCAGTGCGAGGACTAGCGGACGCACAGATACGCAGTATTTT.

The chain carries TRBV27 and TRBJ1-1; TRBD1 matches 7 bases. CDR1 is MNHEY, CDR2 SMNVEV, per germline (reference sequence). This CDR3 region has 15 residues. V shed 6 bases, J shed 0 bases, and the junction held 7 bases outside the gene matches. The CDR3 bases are TGTGCCAGCAGCCCCATGGGACAGCTGAACACTGAAGCTTTCTTT. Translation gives CASSPMGQLNTEAFF.

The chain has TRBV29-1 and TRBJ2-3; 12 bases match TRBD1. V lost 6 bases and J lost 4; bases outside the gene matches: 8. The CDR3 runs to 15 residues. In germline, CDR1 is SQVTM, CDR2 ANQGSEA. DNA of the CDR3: TGCAGCGTGGAATCTGGGACAGGGGGCCCAGATACGCAGTATTTT. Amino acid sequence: CSVESGTGGPDTQYF.

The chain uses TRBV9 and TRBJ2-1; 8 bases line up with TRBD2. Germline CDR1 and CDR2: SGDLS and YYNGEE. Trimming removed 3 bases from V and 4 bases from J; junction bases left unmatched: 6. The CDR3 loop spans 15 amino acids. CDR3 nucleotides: TGTGCCAGCAGCGCCAGACTAGCGTCGTACAATGAGCAGTTCTTC. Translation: CASSARLASYNEQFF. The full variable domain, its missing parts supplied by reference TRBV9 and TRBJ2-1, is DSGVTQTPKHLITATGQRVTLRCSPRSGDLSVYWYQQSLDQGLQFLIQYYNGEERAKGNILERFSAQQFPDLHSELNLSSLELGDSALYFCASSARLASYNEQFFGPGTRLTVL.

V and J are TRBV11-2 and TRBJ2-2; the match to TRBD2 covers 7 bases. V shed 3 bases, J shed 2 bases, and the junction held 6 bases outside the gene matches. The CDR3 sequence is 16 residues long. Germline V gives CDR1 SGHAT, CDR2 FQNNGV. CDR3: CASSFWASGNTGELFF. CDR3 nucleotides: TGTGCCAGCAGCTTTTGGGCTAGCGGAAACACCGGGGAGCTGTTTTTT.

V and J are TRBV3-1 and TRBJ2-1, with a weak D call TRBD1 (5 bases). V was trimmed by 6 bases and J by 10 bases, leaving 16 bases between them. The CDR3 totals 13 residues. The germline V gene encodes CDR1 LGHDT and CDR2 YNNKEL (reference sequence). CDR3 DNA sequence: TGTGCCAGCAGTCCGGCCAGGGCCAGCGAGCAGTTCTTC. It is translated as CASSPARASEQFF.

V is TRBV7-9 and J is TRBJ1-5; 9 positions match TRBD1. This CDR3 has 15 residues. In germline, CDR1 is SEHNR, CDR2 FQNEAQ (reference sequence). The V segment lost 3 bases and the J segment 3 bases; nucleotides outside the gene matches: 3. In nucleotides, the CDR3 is TGTGCCAGCAGCTTGACAGGGGGGTCCAATCAGCCCCAGCATTTT. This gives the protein CASSLTGGSNQPQHF.

In DNA form, the CDR3 reads TGTGCCAGCAGCGCCACAATGTACAACTATGGCTACACCTTC. Protein product: CASSATMYNYGYTF. The rearrangement links TRBV9 to TRBJ1-2; D is undetermined. Looked up from germline, CDR1 is SGDLS and CDR2 is YYNGEE. The V end lost 3 bases, the J end lost 2 bases, and 11 bases lay between the germline ends. There are 14 residues in the CDR3.